The 13 T cell receptor beta chains given below trace back to one sample, sequenced in a study of blood T cells in healthy people across ages. Combining a sample-barcoded 5' primer with a J-beta primer mix, a second PCR ran for roughly 6 to 11 cycles. TCRdb reanalysed the 5' RACE reads using MiXCR and keeps one entry per CDR3 protein. This sample has fewer than 800,000 distinct CDR3 sequences, with 32% found just once. Sequenced input: blood. The receptors stem from a woman older than 75 in good health.

This clonotype was seen repeatedly, ten times or more. The chain carries TRBV9 and TRBJ2-5; D perhaps matches TRBD2 (5 bases). Trimming left V 7 bases short and J 5 bases short, with 18 bases between. The germline gives CDR1 SGDLS, CDR2 YYNGEE. The length of the CDR3 is 14 residues. The CDR3 here is CASAATGSGETQYF. The CDR3 region has the DNA TGTGCCAGCGCAGCAACTGGGTCGGGGGAGACCCAGTACTTC.

The table lists this clonotype with many counts. The rearrangement links TRBV15 to TRBJ2-3, with D perhaps assigned TRBD1 or TRBD2 (5 bases each). The V end lost 5 bases, the J end lost 7 bases, and 22 bases lay between the germline ends. Germline V gene data show CDR1 as LNHNV and CDR2 as YYDKDF (reference sequence). CDR3 length equals 16 residues. The CDR3 spells CATSRNLFGGTNTQYF. CDR3 coding DNA: TGTGCCACCAGCCGAAACTTATTTGGGGGAACTAATACGCAGTATTTT. Full variable domain (missing parts from reference TRBV15 and TRBJ2-3): DAMVIQNPRYQVTQFGKPVTLSCSQTLNHNVMYWYQQKSSQAPKLLFHYYDKDFNNEADTPDNFQSRRPNTSFCFLDIRSPGLGDTAMYLCATSRNLFGGTNTQYFGPGTRLTVL.

This clonotype turned up a few times. A much larger clone differs from this one at a single base, so this may be a read error. V usage is TRBV3-1 and J usage is TRBJ2-1; TRBD2 agrees at 7 bases. V trimming: 3 bases; J trimming: 9 bases; junction bases outside the gene matches: 8. Per the germline V gene, CDR1 is LGHDT and CDR2 is YNNKEL (reference sequence). The length of the CDR3 is 14 residues. CDR3 residues: CASSQSGAQGEQFF. For the CDR3, the DNA is TGTGCCAGCAGCCAGAGCGGGGCCCAGGGTGAGCAGTTCTTC.

This clonotype has ten or more counts. This chain joins TRBV12-3 or TRBV12-4 and TRBJ2-1; 7 nucleotides line up with TRBD1. This CDR3 comprises 15 residues. The V gene end was trimmed by 6 bases and the J gene end by 10 bases; junction bases not matched to a gene: 15. The CDR3 spells CASSRRQGRISEQFF. The DNA of the CDR3 is TGTGCCAGCAGCCGACGACAGGGTCGGATCAGCGAGCAGTTCTTC.

This clonotype was counted many times. This rearrangement joins TRBV4-1 to TRBJ2-7, with D tentatively TRBD2 (5 bases). Germline CDR1 is MGHRA and CDR2 is YSYEKL. The ends were cut back, 4 bases at V and 2 bases at J, with 18 bases in the middle. The CDR3 totals 16 residues. CDR3 nucleotide sequence: TGCGCCAGCAGCCCTGGAGGAGCGTCGCTCGCCTACGAGCAGTACTTC. As protein: CASSPGGASLAYEQYF.

To note about this clonotype: A junction boundary mismatches the germline segment, possibly from a read error. V and J are TRBV10-3 and TRBJ2-3, with TRBD2 matching over 16 bases. Per the germline V gene, CDR1 is ENHRY and CDR2 is SYGVKD. CDR3 length equals 17 residues. CDR3: CAISPGTSGRGADTQYF. Written as DNA, the CDR3 is TGTGCCATCAGTCCCGGGACTAGCGGGAGGGGGGCCGATACACAGTATTTT.

This clonotype turned up a few times. This may stem from a read error, because a much larger clone lies one nucleotide away. This rearrangement joins TRBV7-9 to TRBJ1-1; 8 bases align to TRBD1. The CDR3 totals 16 residues. CDR1 is SEHNR and CDR2 is FQNEAQ in the germline V gene (reference sequence). DNA of the CDR3: TGTACCAGCAGCTTAGTCCGGACAGGGATGAACACTGAAGCTTTCTTT. The encoded protein is CTSSLVRTGMNTEAFF.

The gene calls are TRBV5-1 and TRBJ1-1; maybe TRBD1 (5 bases). The germline V and J ends were trimmed by 0 bases and 3 bases, with 12 bases remaining between them. The CDR3 spans 15 residues. CDR1 is SGHRS and CDR2 is YFSETQ in the germline V gene. CDR3 coding DNA: TGCGCCAGCAGCTTGGCCCCCGGGGGGGACACTGAAGCTTTCTTT. Amino acid sequence: CASSLAPGGDTEAFF.

This rearrangement joins TRBV20-1 to TRBJ2-5; tentative D call: TRBD2 (7 bases). Germline-derived CDR1 and CDR2 are DFQATT and SNEGSKA (reference sequence). The CDR3 runs to 14 residues. The germline V and J ends were trimmed by 6 bases and 2 bases, with 16 bases remaining between them. CDR3 loop: CSAGGAAPQETQYF. CDR3 in DNA: TGCAGTGCGGGGGGGGCAGCGCCTCAAGAGACCCAGTACTTC.

This clonotype appeared once. The chain has TRBV5-1 and TRBJ1-2; possibly TRBD1 for D (5 bases). Germline V CDR1 and CDR2: SGHRS, YFSETQ. The ends were cut back, 4 bases at V and 0 bases at J, with 13 bases in the middle. CDR3 length equals 15 residues. This CDR3 reads CASSPRDGANYGYTF. The DNA of the CDR3 is TGCGCCAGCAGCCCAAGGGACGGAGCTAACTATGGCTACACCTTC. The variable domain in full, with the rest retrieved from reference TRBV5-1 and TRBJ1-2, is KAGVTQTPRYLIKTRGQQVTLSCSPISGHRSVSWYQQTPGQGLQFLFEYFSETQRNKGNFPGRFSGRQFSNSRSEMNVSTLELGDSALYLCASSPRDGANYGYTFGSGTRLTVV.

The V and J genes are TRBV24-1 and TRBJ2-3; TRBD2 matches at 7 bases. CDR3 length: 15 residues. Germline V gene lookup returns CDR1 KGHDR and CDR2 SFDVKD. The junction had 8 bases not matched to a gene; V was cut back by 3 bases and J by 6 bases. CDR3 loop: CATSDVGRGSDTQYF. Written as DNA, the CDR3 is TGTGCCACCAGTGATGTAGGGCGGGGGTCGGATACGCAGTATTTT.

This chain connects TRBV20-1 to TRBJ1-1; D remains ambiguous. V was cut by 0 bases and J by 6 bases, with 17 bases left in between. Germline-derived CDR1 and CDR2 are DFQATT and SNEGSKA (reference sequence). The CDR3 contains 15 residues. The chain's CDR3 is CSARDVGIYGPEAFF. The CDR3, as DNA: TGCAGTGCTAGAGATGTCGGAATATACGGGCCTGAAGCTTTCTTT.

This clonotype was observed many times. The rearrangement links TRBV9 to TRBJ1-5, with TRBD1 identical over 7 bases. J was trimmed by 4 bases and V by 0 bases; bases with no gene match: 4. This CDR3 is 15 amino acids long. CDR1 and CDR2 (germline): SGDLS, YYNGEE. The CDR3, as DNA: TGTGCCAGCAGCGTAGAAGGGACAGAGAATCAGCCCCAGCATTTT. This sequence encodes CASSVEGTENQPQHF.